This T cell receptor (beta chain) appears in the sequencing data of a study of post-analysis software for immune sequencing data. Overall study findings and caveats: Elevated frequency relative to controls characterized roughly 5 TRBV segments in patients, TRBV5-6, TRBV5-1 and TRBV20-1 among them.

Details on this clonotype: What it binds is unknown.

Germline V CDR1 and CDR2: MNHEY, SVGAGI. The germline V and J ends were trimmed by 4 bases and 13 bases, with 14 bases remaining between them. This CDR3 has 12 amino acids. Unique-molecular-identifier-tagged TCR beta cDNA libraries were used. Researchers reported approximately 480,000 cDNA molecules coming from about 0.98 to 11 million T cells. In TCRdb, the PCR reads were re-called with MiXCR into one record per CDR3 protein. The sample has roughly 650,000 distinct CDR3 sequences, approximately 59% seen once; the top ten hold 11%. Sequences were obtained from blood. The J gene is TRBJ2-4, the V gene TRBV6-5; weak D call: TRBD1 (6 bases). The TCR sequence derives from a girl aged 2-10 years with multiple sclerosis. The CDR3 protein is CASSSGAKGQYF. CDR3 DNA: TGTGCCAGCAGTTCAGGGGCAAAAGGGCAGTACTTC.